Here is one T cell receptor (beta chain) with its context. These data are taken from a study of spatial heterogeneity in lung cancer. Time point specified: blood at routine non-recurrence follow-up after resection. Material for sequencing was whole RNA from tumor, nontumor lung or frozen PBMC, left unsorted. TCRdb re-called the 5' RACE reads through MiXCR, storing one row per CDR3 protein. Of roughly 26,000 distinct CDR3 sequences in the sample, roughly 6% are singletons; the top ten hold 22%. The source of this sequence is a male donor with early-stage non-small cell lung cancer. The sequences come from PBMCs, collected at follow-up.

CDR3: CASSPLGADQETQYF. CDR3 in DNA: TGTGCCAGCAGCCCCCTGGGGGCCGACCAAGAGACCCAGTACTTC. The chain uses TRBV6-2 or TRBV6-3 and TRBJ2-5; D may be TRBD1 (6 bases). The CDR3 totals 15 residues. Per germline, CDR1 MNHEY and CDR2 SVGEGT. V lost 6 bases, J lost 0 bases, and 14 bases lay in between.